The 12 T cell receptor beta chains listed next were all sequenced from one sample in a study of identical twins. TCRdb recomputed calls from the 5' RACE reads with MiXCR, one row per CDR3 protein. The table lists over 200,000 distinct CDR3 sequences, over 9.5% of them singletons. Sequenced sample: memory T cells sorted from blood. These receptor sequences come from a man aged 45-65 years in good health.

The rearrangement links TRBV7-2 to TRBJ2-1; TRBD2 aligns across 13 bases. Germline CDR1 SGHTA, CDR2 FQGNSA. After removal of 5 bases from V and 7 bases from J, the junction contained 11 bases not matched to a gene. This CDR3 contains 17 residues. The CDR3 coding sequence is TGTGCCAGCAGCCCCGGACTAGCGGGAGCCCCGGGAAATGAGCAGTTCTTC. Translation: CASSPGLAGAPGNEQFF.

This clonotype was recorded many times. The V call is TRBV30, the J call TRBJ1-5; possible D gene TRBD1, 6 bases. Germline CDR1 is GTSNPN and CDR2 is SVGIG (reference sequence). CDR3 length: 13 amino acids. The germline V and J ends were trimmed by 4 bases and 6 bases, with 13 bases remaining between them. CDR3 coding DNA: TGTGCCTGGACTAAACAGGGAGGTCAGCCCCAGCATTTT. Encoded protein: CAWTKQGGQPQHF.

The J gene is TRBJ1-6, the V gene TRBV5-4; D remains ambiguous. This CDR3 is 17 amino acids long. The V gene lost 4 bases and the J gene lost 0 bases, with 14 bases spanning the gap. CDR1 is SGHNT, CDR2 YYREEE, per germline (reference sequence). The CDR3 reads CASSIGRTSSYNSPLHF. In DNA form, the CDR3 reads TGTGCCAGCAGCATCGGACGGACTAGCTCCTATAATTCACCCCTCCACTTT.

This clonotype was counted ten times or more. V usage is TRBV6-2 or TRBV6-3 and J usage is TRBJ1-5; no clear D gene. The V end was cut by 5 bases, the J end by 4 bases, with 9 bases between. The CDR3 contains 13 residues. Looked up from germline, CDR1 is MNHEY and CDR2 is SVGEGT. The CDR3: CASSDAFNQPQHF. The CDR3 DNA reads TGTGCCAGCAGTGACGCTTTTAATCAGCCCCAGCATTTT.

This clonotype was detected a few times. The V call is TRBV27, the J call TRBJ2-5; TRBD1 agrees at 11 bases. Germline-derived CDR1 and CDR2 are MNHEY and SMNVEV (reference sequence). This CDR3 has 16 residues. V shed 0 bases and J 6 bases; nucleotides not matched to a gene: 6. CDR3 residues: CASSLSGQGATKTQYF. The CDR3 DNA follows: TGTGCCAGCAGTTTATCCGGACAGGGGGCTACAAAGACCCAGTACTTC.

The chain employs TRBV30 and TRBJ2-3; D not certain. This CDR3 has 13 residues. Trimming took off 1 base at V and 1 base at J, with 6 bases between the two ends. The germline CDR1 and CDR2 sequences are GTSNPN and SVGIG (reference sequence). As DNA, the CDR3 is TGTGCCTGGAGTGGAGTCCGCACAGATACGCAGTATTTT. Amino acids: CAWSGVRTDTQYF.

The table lists this clonotype with a few counts. This chain links TRBV6-1 with TRBJ1-5; 7 bases map to TRBD1. The CDR3 runs 17 residues. The ends lost 5 bases at V and 0 bases at J; junction bases unmatched: 10. Looked up from germline, CDR1 is MNHNS and CDR2 is SASEGT. The CDR3 sequence: CASSTLDRAYSNQPQHF. DNA of the CDR3: TGTGCCAGCAGTACCCTCGACAGGGCCTATAGCAATCAGCCCCAGCATTTT.

This clonotype was picked up a small number of times. The J gene is TRBJ1-5, the V gene TRBV10-3; D is ambiguous. V was clipped by 3 bases and J by 4 bases, with 10 bases between them. The germline V gene encodes CDR1 ENHRY and CDR2 SYGVKD. The CDR3 totals 14 residues. The CDR3 is CAISDEAINQPQHF. The CDR3 nucleotides read TGTGCCATCAGTGATGAGGCCATAAATCAGCCCCAGCATTTT.

In its sample, this clonotype was seen a few times. The chain couples TRBV5-6 to TRBJ2-5; tentatively, D is TRBD2 (5 bases). This CDR3 is built from 15 residues. Germline assignment: CDR1 SGHDT and CDR2 YYEEEE. Trimming cost V 4 bases and J 3 bases, with 16 bases left between them. The CDR3 DNA sequence: TGTGCCAGCAGCCTGGACCGGGGATGGGAAGAGACCCAGTACTTC. It yields the protein CASSLDRGWEETQYF.

Comments on this clonotype: A much larger clone lies one base from this, so it may be a read error. The chain joins TRBV29-1 to TRBJ1-1; D unclear. Trimming cost V 4 bases and J 6 bases, with 9 bases left between them. The CDR3 is 11 amino acids. Germline CDR1 and CDR2: SQVTM and ANQGSEA. CDR3: CSVVRSPEAFF. The CDR3 coding sequence is TGCAGCGTTGTGAGGAGCCCTGAAGCTTTCTTT. The variable domain in full, with the rest retrieved from reference TRBV29-1 and TRBJ1-1, is SAVISQKPSRDICQRGTSLTIQCQVDSQVTMMFWYRQQPGQSLTLIATANQGSEATYESGFVIDKFPISRPNLTFSTLTVSNMSPEDSSIYLCSVVRSPEAFFGQGTRLTVV.

This clonotype was detected only a few times. This chain connects TRBV5-4 to TRBJ2-7, with D unclear. The CDR3 has 13 amino acids. V was cut by 2 bases and J by 0 bases, with 6 bases left in between. The germline gives CDR1 SGHNT, CDR2 YYREEE (reference sequence). The CDR3, as DNA: TGTGCCAGCAGCTTACGCTTCTCCTACGAGCAGTACTTC. This encodes CASSLRFSYEQYF.

This clonotype was recorded at least ten times. The chain recombines TRBV12-3 or TRBV12-4 with TRBJ2-2; a possible D gene is TRBD2 (5 bases). V lost 3 bases to trimming and J lost 2 bases, with 10 bases between them. The CDR3 spans 15 residues. The CDR3 here is CASSFWLANTGELFF. The CDR3 nucleotides read TGTGCCAGCAGTTTTTGGCTAGCAAACACCGGGGAGCTGTTTTTT.